The 27 T cell receptor beta chains in this list originate from one sample, sequenced in a study of Graves' ophthalmopathy and Graves' hyperthyroidism. Amplification of TCR beta CDR3 regions used RNA transcripts. HTBI-primed RT-PCR formed the first round, and a multiplex PCR formed the second. TCRdb re-called the multiplex PCR reads with MiXCR, one entry per CDR3 protein. The data contain hundreds of thousands of distinct CDR3 sequences, about 16% of them singletons. Input material: peripheral blood. The receptors derive from a woman aged 18-30 years with stable Graves' hyperthyroidism.

This clonotype was counted ten times or more. The rearrangement joins TRBV12-3 or TRBV12-4 to TRBJ1-1; 7 bases line up with TRBD1. The length of the CDR3 is 16 residues. J was trimmed by 2 bases and V by 3 bases; bases with no gene match: 9. CDR3 nucleotide sequence: TGTGCCAGCAGTTTCTCCCTAACAGGGGCCAACACTGAAGCTTTCTTT. Protein product: CASSFSLTGANTEAFF.

This clonotype appeared many times. This rearrangement joins TRBV12-3 or TRBV12-4 to TRBJ1-3, with D possibly TRBD1 on 5 matching bases. The ends were cut back, 3 bases at V and 0 bases at J, with 9 bases in the middle. The CDR3 consists of 15 residues. CDR3 sequence (DNA): TGTGCCAGCAGTTTGCGGGGGGTCTCTGGAAACACCATATATTTT. Amino acid sequence: CASSLRGVSGNTIYF.

Ten or more counts support this clonotype. This chain uses TRBV5-1 with TRBJ1-3; 7 bases fit TRBD1. The germline V gene encodes CDR1 SGHRS and CDR2 YFSETQ. There are 17 residues in the CDR3. After removal of 0 bases from V and 2 bases from J, the junction contained 8 bases not matched to a gene. This chain's CDR3 is CASSLDNRGNAGNTIYF. CDR3 coding DNA: TGCGCCAGCAGCTTGGATAACAGGGGTAACGCTGGAAACACCATATATTTT.

The chain carries TRBV20-1 and TRBJ1-5, with D unclear. V was shortened by 4 bases and J by 0 bases, with 7 bases between the two germline ends. Germline V gene lookup returns CDR1 DFQATT and CDR2 SNEGSKA (reference sequence). The CDR3 totals 13 residues. CDR3 amino acids: CSAIRDSNQPQHF. The CDR3 coding sequence is TGCAGTGCTATCAGAGATAGCAATCAGCCCCAGCATTTT.

CDR3 protein: CASIPGQGSSGYTF. For the CDR3, the DNA is TGTGCCAGCATTCCCGGGCAGGGGTCAAGTGGCTACACCTTC. This chain uses TRBV12-3 or TRBV12-4 with TRBJ1-2; D may be TRBD1 (6 bases). CDR3 size: 14 residues. V dropped 7 bases and J dropped 7 bases, with 19 bases sitting between them.

This clonotype appeared many times. V usage is TRBV28 and J usage is TRBJ1-2, with D perhaps TRBD1 (5 bases). Trimming stripped 8 bases from V and 7 bases from J, with 14 bases between. Germline-derived CDR1 and CDR2 are MDHEN and SYDVKM. The CDR3 is made up of 12 amino acids. CDR3 sequence: CASLENRGGYTF. In nucleotides, the CDR3 is TGTGCCAGCCTTGAGAATAGGGGTGGCTACACCTTC.

This clonotype was detected ten times or more. The chain couples TRBV20-1 to TRBJ1-2, with D hard to call. Germline loops: CDR1 DFQATT, CDR2 SNEGSKA (reference sequence). The ends were cut back, 0 bases at V and 7 bases at J, with 18 bases in the middle. The CDR3 sequence is 15 residues long. The CDR3 nucleotides are TGCAGTGCTAGAGAACCAGCCAAGGGTTCAAGTGGCTACACCTTC. Translating it yields CSAREPAKGSSGYTF.

There are many counts of this clonotype. The gene calls are TRBV19 and TRBJ2-7; 11 bases are a match to TRBD2. With V trimmed by 4 bases and J by 5 bases, 7 bases remained unmatched. The germline V gene encodes CDR1 LNHDA and CDR2 SQIVND (reference sequence). CDR3 length: 15 residues. The CDR3 nucleotides read TGTGCCAGTAGTAGCGGACTAGCGGGTGTGGACGAGCAGTACTTC. As protein: CASSSGLAGVDEQYF.

This clonotype occurred many times. In nucleotides, the CDR3 is TGTGCCAGCAGCCAACTACCTGACTCCTACGAGCAGTACTTC. Protein product: CASSQLPDSYEQYF. V gene TRBV4-2 combines with J gene TRBJ2-7; unclear D gene. The CDR3 length is 14 residues. Germline lookup yields CDR1 LGHNA and CDR2 YNFKEQ. Trimming pared 2 bases from V and 0 bases from J, leaving 8 bases between.

The V and J genes are TRBV6-1 and TRBJ1-5; 9 nucleotides align to TRBD1. The junction had 9 bases not matched to a gene; V was cut back by 5 bases and J by 7 bases. This CDR3 spans 15 amino acids. The germline V gene has CDR1 MNHNS and CDR2 SASEGT. The CDR3 protein is CASSPWTGVAQPQHF. CDR3 sequence (DNA): TGTGCCAGCAGTCCTTGGACAGGGGTAGCCCAGCCCCAGCATTTT.

This clonotype was counted many times. The chain combines TRBV11-2 with TRBJ2-7; TRBD2 matches 14 bases. Looked up from germline, CDR1 is SGHAT and CDR2 is FQNNGV. V shed 5 bases, J shed 2 bases, and the junction held 5 bases outside the gene matches. This CDR3 spans 16 amino acids. The CDR3 here is CASSRTSGGTPYEQYF. The CDR3 nucleotides are TGTGCCAGCAGCCGGACTAGCGGGGGGACCCCCTACGAGCAGTACTTC.

This clonotype was detected only a few times. J is TRBJ1-1 and V is TRBV11-2, with D tentatively TRBD1 (5 bases). Germline assignment: CDR1 SGHAT and CDR2 FQNNGV. Trimming shortened V by 6 bases and J by 1 base, and 18 bases separated the two germline ends. The CDR3 is 16 residues long. Here the CDR3 reads CASSLRGTGRNTEAFF. The CDR3 bases are TGTGCCAGCAGTCTCCGAGGGACTGGGAGGAACACTGAAGCTTTCTTT.

Only a few counts were recorded for this clonotype. The V call is TRBV6-1, the J call TRBJ1-1; D not resolved. The CDR3 consists of 14 residues. CDR1 is MNHNS and CDR2 is SASEGT in the germline V gene. V was shortened by 7 bases and J by 6 bases, with 18 bases between the two germline ends. The CDR3, as DNA: TGTGCCAGCACCAGACAAGGGTTGGGTTCTGAAGCTTTCTTT. Residues: CASTRQGLGSEAFF.

A few counts support this clonotype. CDR3 sequence (DNA): TGCAGCGTGAGGACAGGGGGCTCACTTTATGAAGCTTTCTTT. Translation: CSVRTGGSLYEAFF. V usage is TRBV29-1 and J usage is TRBJ1-1; 11 positions match TRBD1. The CDR3 is 14 amino acids. With 6 bases clipped from V and 7 bases from J, the junction kept 10 bases outside the gene matches. Germline V CDR1 and CDR2: SQVTM, ANQGSEA.

This clonotype was recorded at least ten times. The rearrangement joins TRBV20-1 to TRBJ1-1; D perhaps matches TRBD1 (5 bases). V dropped 0 bases and J dropped 0 bases, with 11 bases sitting between them. The CDR3 consists of 15 residues. Germline CDR1 and CDR2: DFQATT and SNEGSKA (reference sequence). CDR3 nucleotides: TGCAGTGCTAGAGATTCATTGGGACTGAACACTGAAGCTTTCTTT. Protein product: CSARDSLGLNTEAFF.

This clonotype was recorded many times. The V and J genes are TRBV6-1 and TRBJ2-5, with 11 bases identical to TRBD2. V lost 2 bases, J lost 7 bases, and 9 bases stayed unmatched. The V gene's germline CDR1 is MNHNS and CDR2 SASEGT. The CDR3 length is 16 residues. As DNA, the CDR3 is TGTGCCAGCAGTGAACCGACTAGCGGGGCCATGGGGACCCAGTACTTC. This sequence encodes CASSEPTSGAMGTQYF.

In this sample, this clonotype turned up many times. The V and J genes are TRBV7-2 and TRBJ1-1; D perhaps matches TRBD1 (6 bases). V was pared by 6 bases and J by 3 bases, with 17 bases between. The CDR3 spans 15 residues. Germline V gene data show CDR1 as SGHTA and CDR2 as FQGNSA. CDR3: CASRSAGHRDTEAFF. For the CDR3, the DNA is TGTGCCAGCAGGTCTGCGGGACACAGGGACACTGAAGCTTTCTTT.

The V call is TRBV19, the J call TRBJ1-3, with a possible D match to TRBD1 (5 bases). The CDR3 totals 16 residues. V was trimmed by 6 bases and J by 0 bases, leaving 15 bases between them. Germline V CDR1 and CDR2: LNHDA, SQIVND (reference sequence). The CDR3 loop reads CASSKTGTFSGNTIYF. The CDR3 nucleotides are TGTGCCAGTAGCAAGACCGGGACCTTCTCTGGAAACACCATATATTTT. Variable domain in full (rest from reference TRBV19 and TRBJ1-3): DGGITQSPKYLFRKEGQNVTLSCEQNLNHDAMYWYRQDPGQGLRLIYYSQIVNDFQKGDIAEGYSVSREKKESFPLTVTSAQKNPTAFYLCASSKTGTFSGNTIYFGEGSWLTVV.

The J gene is TRBJ2-5, the V gene TRBV27, with a weak D call TRBD2 (6 bases). Germline lookup yields CDR1 MNHEY and CDR2 SMNVEV (reference sequence). The germline V and J ends were trimmed by 6 bases and 3 bases, with 17 bases remaining between them. This CDR3 spans 15 amino acids. CDR3 nucleotides: TGTGCCAGCAGCGCCGAGACTAGATATAAAGAGACCCAGTACTTC. Translating gives CASSAETRYKETQYF.

This clonotype was seen at least ten times. The V call is TRBV6-2 or TRBV6-3, the J call TRBJ1-1; 7 nucleotides align to TRBD1. The V gene's germline CDR1 is MNHEY and CDR2 SVGEGT. This CDR3 contains 12 residues. V lost 7 bases, J lost 8 bases, and 7 bases stayed unmatched. The CDR3: CASKTGEREAFF. CDR3 coding DNA: TGTGCCAGCAAAACAGGGGAACGGGAAGCTTTCTTT.

This clonotype showed up many times. The chain joins TRBV7-2 to TRBJ2-7, with D perhaps TRBD1 (6 bases). This CDR3 is built from 15 residues. The germline CDR1 and CDR2 sequences are SGHTA and FQGNSA. Trimming took 5 bases from V and 3 from J, leaving 17 bases between them. CDR3 region: CASSPPGQNYYEQYF. CDR3 DNA: TGTGCCAGCAGCCCGCCAGGACAGAACTACTACGAGCAGTACTTC.

This clonotype showed up many times. The chain joins TRBV7-2 to TRBJ2-7; D ambiguous. V shed 4 bases and J shed 3 bases, with 10 bases lying between them. The CDR3 loop spans 13 amino acids. CDR1 is SGHTA and CDR2 is FQGNSA in the germline V gene. The CDR3 loop reads CASSSSFLYEQYF. The CDR3 DNA reads as TGTGCCAGCAGCTCCAGTTTCCTCTACGAGCAGTACTTC.

This clonotype has at least ten counts. The genes are TRBV7-9 and TRBJ1-2, with a tentative D call TRBD1 (5 bases). Trimming shortened V by 0 bases and J by 8 bases, and 10 bases separated the two germline ends. Per the germline V gene, CDR1 is SEHNR and CDR2 is FQNEAQ (reference sequence). This CDR3 is 13 amino acids long. The CDR3 loop reads CASSLAGGEGYTF. Here the CDR3 DNA reads TGTGCCAGCAGCTTAGCGGGAGGGGAAGGCTACACCTTC.

Many counts were recorded for this clonotype. V gene TRBV2 combines with J gene TRBJ1-1, with 7 positions matching TRBD1. The germline V gene encodes CDR1 SNHLY and CDR2 FYNNEI. This CDR3 spans 15 amino acids. The junction had 9 bases not matched to a gene; V was cut back by 6 bases and J by 2 bases. CDR3 loop: CASSAGTAPNTEAFF. CDR3 in DNA: TGTGCCAGCAGCGCCGGGACAGCGCCTAACACTGAAGCTTTCTTT.

In its sample, this clonotype was seen many times. This chain connects TRBV3-1 to TRBJ1-5; D is undetermined. Trimming took 1 base from V and 6 from J, leaving 16 bases between them. The germline V gene encodes CDR1 LGHDT and CDR2 YNNKEL (reference sequence). This CDR3 has 16 amino acids. CDR3 sequence reads: CASSQGGYPRVQPQHF. The CDR3 DNA reads as TGTGCCAGCAGCCAAGGAGGGTATCCTAGGGTTCAGCCCCAGCATTTT.

About this clonotype: Since a much larger clone is just one base distant, this may be a read error. The chain carries TRBV4-1 and TRBJ2-2; TRBD2 might be the D (5 bases). This CDR3 is 14 amino acids long. Germline lookup yields CDR1 MGHRA and CDR2 YSYEKL. CDR3 sequence reads: CASSLEDGTGELCF. CDR3 DNA sequence: TGCGCCAGCAGCCTCGAGGACGGAACCGGGGAGCTGTGTTTT.

This clonotype was counted at least ten times. The J gene is TRBJ1-3, the V gene TRBV7-3; unclear D gene. Trimming stripped 5 bases from V and 4 bases from J, with 12 bases between. The V gene's germline CDR1 is SGHTA and CDR2 FQGTGA. The CDR3 extends over 14 amino acids. The CDR3 bases are TGTGCCAGCAGCCCCCAGCGCGAGGGAAACACCATATATTTT. Its protein is CASSPQREGNTIYF.